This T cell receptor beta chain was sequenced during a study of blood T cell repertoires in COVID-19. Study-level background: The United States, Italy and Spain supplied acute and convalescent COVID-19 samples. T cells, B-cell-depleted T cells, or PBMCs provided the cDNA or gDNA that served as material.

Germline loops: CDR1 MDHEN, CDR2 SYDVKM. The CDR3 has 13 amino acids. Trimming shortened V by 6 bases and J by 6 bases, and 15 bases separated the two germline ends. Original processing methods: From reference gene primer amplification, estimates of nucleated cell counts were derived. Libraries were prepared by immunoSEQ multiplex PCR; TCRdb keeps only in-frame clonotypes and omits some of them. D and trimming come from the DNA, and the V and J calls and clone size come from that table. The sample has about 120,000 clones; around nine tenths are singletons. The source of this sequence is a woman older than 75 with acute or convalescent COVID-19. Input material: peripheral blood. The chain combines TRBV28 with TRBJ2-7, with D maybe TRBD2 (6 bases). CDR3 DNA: TGTGCCAGCAGCCCGGGACTCCTACGCGAGCAGTACTTC. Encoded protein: CASSPGLLREQYF.